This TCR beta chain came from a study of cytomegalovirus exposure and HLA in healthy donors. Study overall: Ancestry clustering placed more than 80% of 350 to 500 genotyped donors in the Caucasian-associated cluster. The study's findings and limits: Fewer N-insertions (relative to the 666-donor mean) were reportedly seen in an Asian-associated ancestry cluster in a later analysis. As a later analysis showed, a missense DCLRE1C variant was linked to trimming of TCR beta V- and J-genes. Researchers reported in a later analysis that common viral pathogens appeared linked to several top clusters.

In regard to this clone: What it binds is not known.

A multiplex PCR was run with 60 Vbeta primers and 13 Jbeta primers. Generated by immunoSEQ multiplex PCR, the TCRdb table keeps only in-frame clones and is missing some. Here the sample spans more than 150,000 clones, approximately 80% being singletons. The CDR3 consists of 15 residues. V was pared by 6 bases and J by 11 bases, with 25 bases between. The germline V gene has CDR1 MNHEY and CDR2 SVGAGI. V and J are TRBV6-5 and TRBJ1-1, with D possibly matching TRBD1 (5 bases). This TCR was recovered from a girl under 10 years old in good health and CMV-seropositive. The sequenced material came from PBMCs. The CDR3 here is CASSPGTAASRGAFF. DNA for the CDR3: TGTGCCAGCAGCCCCGGAACTGCTGCTAGTCGGGGGGCTTTCTTT.